These T cell receptor beta chains were read from a single sample in a study of blood T cells in healthy people across ages. Via MiXCR, TCRdb re-called the 5' RACE reads, giving one row per CDR3 protein. This sample has 1.5 million to 2 million distinct CDR3 sequences, with about 31% found just once. The sample taken for sequencing was blood. Source of these receptors: a woman between 25 and 40 years old in good health. CDR3s include the opening cysteine and the closing phenylalanine or tryptophan. A D gene is named only where the DNA matches it firmly. Only part of the rows carry a size: once, few, many, or a class if the clone is expanded.

size	V	D	J	length	CDR3	DNA
-	TRBV3-1	-	TRBJ2-1	16	CASSQVHRATYNEQFF	TGTGCCAGCAGCCAAGTGCACAGGGCGACCTACAATGAGCAGTTCTTC
-	TRBV3-1	-	TRBJ1-3	15	CASSRGADSGNTIYF	TGTGCCAGCAGCAGGGGGGCCGACTCTGGAAACACCATATATTTT
-	TRBV20-1	-	TRBJ1-5	15	CSAGVGGRFGQPQHF	TGCAGTGCCGGGGTGGGGGGGCGTTTTGGTCAGCCCCAGCATTTT
-	TRBV28	TRBD2	TRBJ2-5	15	CASSYGLAGEETQYF	TGTGCCAGCAGCTACGGACTAGCGGGAGAGGAGACCCAGTACTTC
-	TRBV6-7	-	TRBJ2-1	15	CASSLQRFSYNEQFF	TGTGCCAGCAGTCTCCAGAGATTCTCCTACAATGAGCAGTTCTTC
-	TRBV20-1	-	TRBJ2-3	13	CSAGGGARDTQYF	TGCAGTGCCGGAGGGGGGGCCAGAGATACGCAGTATTTT
-	TRBV12-3/TRBV12-4	-	TRBJ2-1	14	CASSQRTDHNEQFF	TGTGCCAGCAGCCAAAGGACAGACCACAATGAGCAGTTCTTC
-	TRBV7-6	TRBD1	TRBJ1-1	15	CASTTIWQGATEAFF	TGTGCCAGCACCACCATCTGGCAGGGGGCCACTGAAGCTTTCTTT
-	TRBV2	TRBD1	TRBJ1-5	14	CASSVDREDQPQHF	TGTGCCAGCAGTGTGGACAGGGAGGATCAGCCCCAGCATTTT
-	TRBV20-1	-	TRBJ1-2	12	CSATETNYGYTF	TGCAGTGCGACAGAAACTAACTATGGCTACACCTTC
-	TRBV6-6	-	TRBJ1-2	15	CASSTSRQAGYGYTF	TGTGCCAGCAGTACCTCAAGACAGGCTGGCTATGGCTACACCTTC
once	TRBV2	TRBD2	TRBJ2-1	14	CASCYRGGVSEQFF	TGTGCCTCCTGCTATCGGGGGGGCGTTAGTGAGCAGTTCTTC
few	TRBV28	TRBD1	TRBJ2-4	14	CASKADRESSIQYF	TGTGCCAGCAAGGCTGACAGGGAAAGTAGCATTCAGTACTTC
-	TRBV28	TRBD1	TRBJ2-1	15	CASSPDRGGLHEQFF	TGTGCCAGCAGTCCGGACAGGGGGGGTCTACATGAGCAGTTCTTC
many	TRBV3-1	TRBD2	TRBJ2-1	14	CASRRTSGGNEQFF	TGTGCCAGCAGACGAACTAGCGGGGGCAATGAGCAGTTCTTC
-	TRBV19	-	TRBJ2-7	14	CASSPRHRTYEQYF	TGTGCCAGTAGTCCCCGGCACAGGACCTACGAGCAGTACTTC
many	TRBV4-2	-	TRBJ2-6	16	CASSQSGFKGANVLTF	TGTGCCAGCAGCCAATCCGGCTTCAAAGGGGCCAACGTCCTGACTTTC
-	TRBV12-3/TRBV12-4	-	TRBJ2-5	13	CASSLGPLQTQYF	TGTGCCAGCAGTTTGGGGCCACTGCAGACCCAGTACTTC
-	TRBV10-1	TRBD2	TRBJ2-2	20	CASSELGLAGGNSNTGELFF	TGCGCCAGCAGTGAGCTTGGACTAGCGGGGGGAAACTCGAACACCGGGGAGCTGTTTTTT
-	TRBV6-5	TRBD1	TRBJ2-5	15	CASSYLDRAGETQYF	TGTGCCAGCAGTTACTTGGACAGGGCAGGGGAGACCCAGTACTTC
-	TRBV28	-	TRBJ1-1	15	CASNRKPGAGTEAFF	TGTGCCAGCAACCGGAAACCAGGGGCTGGCACTGAAGCTTTCTTT
-	TRBV7-3	-	TRBJ2-7	15	CASSPSSLSYNEQYF	TGTGCCAGCAGCCCGAGTTCGCTATCCTACAATGAGCAGTACTTC
few	TRBV5-1	-	TRBJ2-3	15	CASSLGSSQGDTQYF	TGCGCCAGCAGCCTCGGCTCATCGCAGGGAGATACGCAGTATTTT
many	TRBV10-2	-	TRBJ2-5	15	CASSFAPTHKETQYF	TGCGCCAGCAGTTTCGCCCCTACACATAAAGAGACCCAGTACTTC
few	TRBV27	TRBD2	TRBJ2-7	15	CASSLRGRANHEQYF	TGTGCCAGCAGTTTAAGAGGGAGGGCGAACCACGAGCAGTACTTC
few	TRBV7-3	TRBD2	TRBJ2-1	16	CASSYGLALGPNEQFF	TGTGCCAGCAGCTACGGACTAGCCCTAGGGCCCAATGAGCAGTTCTTC
-	TRBV11-2	TRBD1	TRBJ2-7	14	CASSFSGTGPEQYF	TGTGCCAGCAGCTTCTCCGGGACAGGTCCCGAGCAGTACTTC
-	TRBV3-1	-	TRBJ2-1	14	CASSPGAGDNEQFF	TGTGCCAGCAGCCCCGGGGCTGGGGACAATGAGCAGTTCTTC
many	TRBV20-1	-	TRBJ2-5	13	CSALTGGQETQYF	TGCAGTGCTCTTACCGGGGGCCAAGAGACCCAGTACTTC
few	TRBV30	-	TRBJ2-3	15	CAWSVDGYSTDTQYF	TGTGCCTGGAGTGTAGACGGGTATAGCACAGATACGCAGTATTTT
few	TRBV5-6	-	TRBJ2-1	15	CASSLYPSEYNEQFF	TGTGCCAGCAGCTTGTATCCTAGCGAATACAATGAGCAGTTCTTC
few	TRBV3-1	-	TRBJ2-7	15	CASSPSTRPANEQYF	TGTGCCAGCAGCCCCTCGACTAGGCCGGCGAACGAGCAGTACTTC
-	TRBV20-1	TRBD1	TRBJ1-6	16	CSADRQGAAYNSPLHF	TGCAGTGCAGACCGACAGGGGGCGGCCTATAATTCACCCCTCCACTTT
-	TRBV7-3	-	TRBJ2-2	15	CASTLTEGHGGELFF	TGTGCCAGCACCCTAACAGAAGGGCACGGCGGGGAGCTGTTTTTT
once	TRBV20-1	TRBD1	TRBJ1-6	14	CSASPGQGNPPLHF	TGCAGTGCTAGCCCGGGACAGGGGAATCCACCCCTCCACTTT
-	TRBV20-1	TRBD2	TRBJ2-5	19	CSARDLRRSGGTEWETQYF	TGCAGTGCTAGAGATCTGAGGCGTAGCGGGGGGACTGAGTGGGAGACCCAGTACTTC
many	TRBV28	-	TRBJ2-4	12	CASSPGHLVEYF	TGTGCCAGCAGTCCGGGACACCTAGTCGAGTACTTC
-	TRBV2	TRBD2	TRBJ2-7	13	CASTGLAGDEQYF	TGTGCCAGCACGGGACTAGCGGGCGACGAGCAGTACTTC
-	TRBV30	-	TRBJ1-1	13	CAWSTTLGTEAFF	TGCGCCTGGTCCACGACCTTGGGCACTGAAGCTTTCTTT
-	TRBV10-3	-	TRBJ2-2	16	CAISESGPANTGELFF	TGTGCCATCAGTGAGTCTGGGCCAGCGAACACCGGGGAGCTGTTTTTT
-	TRBV12-3/TRBV12-4	TRBD1	TRBJ2-7	15	CASSLAVTGDYEQYF	TGTGCCAGCAGTTTAGCGGTTACAGGGGACTACGAGCAGTACTTC
few	TRBV5-5	-	TRBJ2-1	13	CASSSPHYNEQFF	TGTGCCAGCAGCTCCCCGCACTACAATGAGCAGTTCTTC
-	TRBV3-1	TRBD2	TRBJ2-5	13	CASSWGLRGTQYF	TGTGCCAGCAGCTGGGGACTACGGGGGACCCAGTACTTC
-	TRBV4-1	TRBD2	TRBJ2-1	18	CASSFGLAGAYLYNEQFF	TGCGCCAGCAGCTTTGGACTAGCGGGGGCCTATCTTTACAATGAGCAGTTCTTC
-	TRBV2	TRBD2	TRBJ2-3	15	CANARAGHSTDTQYF	TGTGCCAACGCAAGAGCGGGGCATAGCACAGATACGCAGTATTTT
few	TRBV20-1	TRBD2	TRBJ2-3	16	CSAPPRREGRMDTQYF	TGCAGTGCCCCCCCCAGGCGGGAGGGCCGGATGGATACGCAGTATTTT
-	TRBV20-1	TRBD2	TRBJ2-4	18	CSAREGPTSGGAWNIQYF	TGCAGTGCTAGAGAGGGTCCGACTAGCGGGGGGGCCTGGAACATTCAGTACTTC
once	TRBV15	-	TRBJ2-2	14	CATSGVIGTGELFF	TGTGCCACCAGCGGAGTAATAGGGACCGGGGAGCTGTTTTTT
-	TRBV20-1	TRBD1	TRBJ1-2	14	CSARQRGRIDGYTF	TGCAGTGCTAGACAGAGGGGGCGAATCGATGGCTACACCTTC
-	TRBV20-1	TRBD2	TRBJ2-7	18	CSAYGGGTSGASSYEQYF	TGCAGTGCTTATGGGGGGGGGACTAGCGGGGCCAGCTCCTACGAGCAGTACTTC
-	TRBV10-3	TRBD1	TRBJ1-1	14	CAIRSTGLNTEAFF	TGTGCCATCAGATCGACAGGGTTGAACACTGAAGCTTTCTTT
few	TRBV18	TRBD2	TRBJ2-1	17	CASSPTGTSGSSHEQFF	TGTGCCAGCTCGCCGACAGGGACTAGCGGGAGTTCCCATGAGCAGTTCTTC
-	TRBV7-3	-	TRBJ2-3	14	CASSPLASADTQYF	TGTGCCAGCAGCCCACTTGCTAGCGCAGATACGCAGTATTTT